Only one count was recorded for the clone carrying this T cell receptor beta chain. Antigen unknown. The length of the CDR3 is 18 residues. CDR1 is KGHSH and CDR2 is LQKENI in the germline V gene. The ends were cut back, 1 base at V and 0 bases at J, with 13 bases in the middle. Profiled with immunoSEQ multiplex PCR; TCRdb holds only in-frame clones, not every one. The sample records tens of thousands of clones, roughly 87% being singletons. This entry is derived from a study of OX40 agonist ivuxolimab in advanced cancers. About the study: Patient treatment consisted of intravenous ivuxolimab administration every 2 weeks at 0.01 to 10 mg/kg.

Findings and limits, study-wide: The expanded peripheral T cells' antigen specificity was not determined.

The receptor was isolated from an adult with an advanced solid tumor such as melanoma, head and neck, liver or kidney cancer. The chain couples TRBV18 to TRBJ2-6; D not resolved. The sequencing here drew on CD4+ or CD8+ T cells sorted from blood, taken in a trial of the OX40 agonist ivuxolimab. CDR3 DNA: TGTGCCAGCTCACCACTCCCTTGGGCGTCCTCTGGGGCCAACGTCCTGACTTTC. Protein: CASSPLPWASSGANVLTF.